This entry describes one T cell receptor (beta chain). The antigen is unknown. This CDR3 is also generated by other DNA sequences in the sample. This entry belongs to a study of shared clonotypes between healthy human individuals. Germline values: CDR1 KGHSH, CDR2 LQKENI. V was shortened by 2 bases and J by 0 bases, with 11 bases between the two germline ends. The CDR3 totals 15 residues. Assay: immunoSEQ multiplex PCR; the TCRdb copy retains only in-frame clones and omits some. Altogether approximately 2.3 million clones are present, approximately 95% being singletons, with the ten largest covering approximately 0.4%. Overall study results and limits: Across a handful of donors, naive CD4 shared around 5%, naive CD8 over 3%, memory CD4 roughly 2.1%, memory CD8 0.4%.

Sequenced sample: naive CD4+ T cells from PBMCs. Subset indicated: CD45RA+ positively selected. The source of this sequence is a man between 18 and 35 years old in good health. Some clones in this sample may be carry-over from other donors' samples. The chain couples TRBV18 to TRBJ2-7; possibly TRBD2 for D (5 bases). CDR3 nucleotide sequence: TGTGCCAGCTCACCATCGGGGAAGTCCTCCTACGAGCAGTACTTC. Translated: CASSPSGKSSYEQYF.